Below, 32 T cell receptor beta chains from the same sample are listed, as sequenced in a study of response to subunit inactivated influenza vaccine. TCRdb passed the RT-PCR reads through MiXCR, listing each CDR3 protein once. The sample lists around 570,000 distinct CDR3 sequences, approximately 7.6% seen once, with 10% to 15% in the top ten. Here the sequenced sample was PBMCs from blood, taken approximately 25 months after vaccination. The receptors come from a man between 50 and 75 years old who received an inactivated influenza vaccine.

This clonotype came up a few times. The rearrangement joins TRBV20-1 to TRBJ2-1; 7 bases line up with TRBD2. Per germline, CDR1 DFQATT and CDR2 SNEGSKA (reference sequence). This CDR3 comprises 14 residues. V lost 1 base and J lost 4; bases outside the gene matches: 4. Written as DNA, the CDR3 is TGCAGTGCTAGAGCCATGGGAGGGTACAATGAGCAGTTCTTC. It specifies CSARAMGGYNEQFF.

This clonotype was counted between two and nine times. V is TRBV6-5 and J is TRBJ2-1; D tentatively reads TRBD1 or TRBD2 (5 bases each). This CDR3 has 14 residues. CDR1 and CDR2 (germline): MNHEY, SVGAGI. V was pared by 4 bases and J by 5 bases, with 12 bases between. For the CDR3, the DNA is TGTGCCAGCAGTTTGGGGGTAAGGAACAATGAGCAGTTCTTC. Protein product: CASSLGVRNNEQFF.

The chain is built from TRBV29-1 and TRBJ2-1, with 10 bases that match TRBD2. The CDR3 is made up of 13 amino acids. CDR1 SQVTM and CDR2 ANQGSEA come from the germline V gene. V lost 4 bases, J lost 6 bases, and 3 bases stayed unmatched. CDR3 protein: CSVASGRANEQFF. DNA of the CDR3: TGCAGCGTTGCGAGCGGGAGGGCCAATGAGCAGTTCTTC.

The J gene is TRBJ2-1, the V gene TRBV6-9, with D possibly being TRBD2 (6 bases). V was cut by 4 bases and J by 9 bases, with 16 bases left in between. Germline V gene lookup returns CDR1 MNHGY and CDR2 SVAAGI. This CDR3 spans 14 amino acids. The CDR3 protein is CASSLQYGGPEQFF. The CDR3 DNA sequence: TGTGCCAGCAGTTTACAATACGGGGGACCTGAGCAGTTCTTC.

The chain employs TRBV7-2 and TRBJ2-5, with D unresolved. This CDR3 region has 15 residues. Trimming stripped 3 bases from V and 2 bases from J, with 13 bases between. Germline assignment: CDR1 SGHTA and CDR2 FQGNSA. CDR3 in amino acids: CASSLGSAQQETQYF. In nucleotides, the CDR3 is TGTGCCAGCAGCTTGGGCAGCGCCCAGCAAGAGACCCAGTACTTC.

This clonotype showed up many times. V and J are TRBV4-2 and TRBJ2-7, with TRBD1 identical over 10 bases. Germline values: CDR1 LGHNA, CDR2 YNFKEQ. The V segment lost 1 base and the J segment 5 bases; nucleotides outside the gene matches: 5. This CDR3 region has 15 residues. The CDR3 is CASSQVTGGFDEQYF. CDR3 nucleotides: TGTGCCAGCAGCCAAGTGACAGGGGGCTTCGACGAGCAGTACTTC.

This clonotype showed up just a few times. V gene TRBV20-1 combines with J gene TRBJ2-5; TRBD1 agrees at 7 bases. Germline-derived CDR1 and CDR2 are DFQATT and SNEGSKA (reference sequence). V was pared by 6 bases and J by 5 bases, with 15 bases of the junction left unmatched. The length of the CDR3 is 15 residues. CDR3 DNA sequence: TGCAGTGCGAGTAGACAGGGCAGACCTGTGGAGACCCAGTACTTC. Its protein product is CSASRQGRPVETQYF.

This clonotype has at least ten counts. The chain joins TRBV28 to TRBJ2-7; 7 bases line up with TRBD1. J gave up 2 bases and V 6 bases, and 7 bases lay outside the gene matches. The germline CDR1 and CDR2 sequences are MDHEN and SYDVKM. The CDR3 has 14 amino acids. The CDR3 nucleotides are TGTGCCAGCAGCCCCGGGACAGCGACCTACGAGCAGTACTTC. This translates into CASSPGTATYEQYF. Together with reference TRBV28 and TRBJ2-7, the CDR3 gives the full variable domain: DVKVTQSSRYLVKRTGEKVFLECVQDMDHENMFWYRQDPGLGLRLIYFSYDVKMKEKGDIPEGYSVSREKKERFSLILESASTNQTSMYLCASSPGTATYEQYFGPGTRLTVT.

The rearrangement uses TRBV12-3 or TRBV12-4 and TRBJ2-1; 7 bases are shared with TRBD1. V shed 7 bases, J shed 0 bases, and the junction held 6 bases outside the gene matches. This CDR3 is 15 amino acids long. CDR3 sequence reads: CASKQRDSSYNEQFF. The CDR3 region has the DNA TGTGCCAGCAAGCAACGGGACAGCTCCTACAATGAGCAGTTCTTC.

This clonotype was detected ten times or more. The V call is TRBV10-3, the J call TRBJ2-7, with 9 bases matching TRBD1. Looked up from germline, CDR1 is ENHRY and CDR2 is SYGVKD. V lost 3 bases, J lost 5 bases, and 5 bases stayed unmatched. The CDR3 is 14 residues long. CDR3 loop: CAISDLDRGNEQYF. CDR3 sequence (DNA): TGTGCCATCAGTGACTTAGACAGGGGGAACGAGCAGTACTTC.

The chain employs TRBV7-2 and TRBJ2-5; 8 bases are a match to TRBD2. Losses at the gene ends were 7 bases for V and 5 bases for J; bases not matched to a gene: 6. There are 13 residues in the CDR3. The V gene's germline CDR1 is SGHTA and CDR2 FQGNSA. CDR3 region: CASTFGGAETQYF. DNA for the CDR3: TGTGCCAGCACCTTCGGGGGGGCGGAGACCCAGTACTTC.

V is TRBV25-1 and J is TRBJ2-7, with 8 bases fitting TRBD1. This CDR3 has 15 residues. V lost 3 bases and J lost 4; bases outside the gene matches: 8. Germline CDR1 and CDR2: MGHDK and SYGVNS. For the CDR3, the DNA is TGTGCCAGCAGTGATTACGGGACAGGAGTATACGAGCAGTACTTC. Its protein is CASSDYGTGVYEQYF.

The sample holds a few counts of this clonotype. The gene calls are TRBV4-1 and TRBJ2-5, with TRBD2 matching over 13 bases. The CDR3 is 15 amino acids. V lost 4 bases and J lost 9; bases outside the gene matches: 8. Germline loops: CDR1 MGHRA, CDR2 YSYEKL. DNA for the CDR3: TGCGCCAGCAGCCCGATTGGACTAGCGGGGGTCGCCCAGTACTTC. This sequence encodes CASSPIGLAGVAQYF.

This clonotype occurred a few times. The chain joins TRBV4-1 to TRBJ2-1; the D call may be TRBD1 or TRBD2 (7 bases each). CDR1 and CDR2 (germline): MGHRA, YSYEKL. This CDR3 contains 13 residues. Trimming cost V 10 bases and J 3 bases, with 13 bases left between them. The CDR3 DNA sequence: TGCGCCACTACAGGGGAGGGCTACAATGAGCAGTTCTTC. Amino acid sequence: CATTGEGYNEQFF.

The chain employs TRBV7-2 and TRBJ1-2; possibly TRBD1 for D (5 bases). Germline CDR1 SGHTA, CDR2 FQGNSA. Trimming removed 1 base from V and 7 bases from J, with 13 bases in between. The CDR3 is 14 amino acids. The CDR3 nucleotides read TGTGCCAGCAGCTTAGGCAGGGCTCGGGTTGGCTACACCTTC. This encodes CASSLGRARVGYTF.

This clonotype was detected only a few times. V and J are TRBV28 and TRBJ1-4, with TRBD1 as a possible D gene (5 bases). Trimming cost V 3 bases and J 6 bases, with 11 bases left between them. Germline V CDR1 and CDR2: MDHEN, SYDVKM. The CDR3 covers 14 residues. CDR3 loop: CASSFLVGDEKLFF. CDR3 coding DNA: TGTGCCAGCAGTTTCTTAGTAGGGGATGAAAAACTGTTTTTT. Full variable domain (rest looked up from reference TRBV28 and TRBJ1-4): DVKVTQSSRYLVKRTGEKVFLECVQDMDHENMFWYRQDPGLGLRLIYFSYDVKMKEKGDIPEGYSVSREKKERFSLILESASTNQTSMYLCASSFLVGDEKLFFGSGTQLSVL.

This clonotype was counted a few times. This chain links TRBV4-3 with TRBJ2-7, with no clear D. Germline V gives CDR1 LGHNA, CDR2 YSLEER. Trimming took 0 bases from V and 3 from J, leaving 15 bases between them. This CDR3 has 16 residues. CDR3 sequence: CASSQDRAAWGYEQYF. The CDR3, as DNA: TGCGCCAGCAGCCAAGATAGGGCAGCCTGGGGCTACGAGCAGTACTTC.

This clonotype was recorded only once. Given a much more abundant clone one base away, this may be a read error. The chain uses TRBV5-1 and TRBJ1-1; D remains unclear. The germline V gene has CDR1 SGHRS and CDR2 YFSETQ. The CDR3 runs to 14 residues. V lost 3 bases to trimming and J lost 4 bases, with 13 bases between them. The CDR3 coding sequence is TGCGCCAGCAGCTGGATAGGGTTGGGCACTGAAGCTTTCTTT. Protein: CASSWIGLGTEAFF.

This clonotype occurred a few times. V gene TRBV5-1 combines with J gene TRBJ1-3; no clear D gene. Germline V gene lookup returns CDR1 SGHRS and CDR2 YFSETQ. The CDR3 is 15 amino acids. V was shortened by 2 bases and J by 2 bases, with 11 bases between the two germline ends. As DNA, the CDR3 is TGCGCCAGCAGCTTACAGCCAAGACCTGGAAACACCATATATTTT. Translated, it gives CASSLQPRPGNTIYF. The full variable domain, its missing parts supplied by reference TRBV5-1 and TRBJ1-3, is KAGVTQTPRYLIKTRGQQVTLSCSPISGHRSVSWYQQTPGQGLQFLFEYFSETQRNKGNFPGRFSGRQFSNSRSEMNVSTLELGDSALYLCASSLQPRPGNTIYFGEGSWLTVV.

This clonotype was seen repeatedly, ten times or more. The chain has TRBV7-2 and TRBJ2-7, with D perhaps matching TRBD2 (6 bases). V lost 1 base and J lost 2, with 9 bases in between. This CDR3 is built from 14 residues. Germline V gene data show CDR1 as SGHTA and CDR2 as FQGNSA. CDR3 in amino acids: CASSLVEGTYEQYF. The CDR3 region has the DNA TGTGCCAGCAGCTTAGTGGAGGGGACCTACGAGCAGTACTTC.

The genes are TRBV5-6 and TRBJ2-7; D gene unclear. The CDR3 runs to 12 residues. Germline V gene data show CDR1 as SGHDT and CDR2 as YYEEEE. Trimming removed 1 base at V and 3 bases at J, with 5 bases between. The CDR3 is CASSLNYYEQYF. In DNA, the CDR3 is TGTGCCAGCAGCTTGAACTACTACGAGCAGTACTTC.

This clonotype was counted many times. The J gene is TRBJ2-7, the V gene TRBV20-1; the D gene is possibly TRBD2 (5 bases). Trimming shortened V by 3 bases and J by 5 bases, and 8 bases separated the two germline ends. The CDR3 sequence is 11 residues long. CDR1 and CDR2 (germline): DFQATT, SNEGSKA (reference sequence). CDR3 sequence reads: CSASIGDEQYF. The CDR3 DNA reads as TGCAGTGCTAGTATCGGGGACGAGCAGTACTTC.

The sample holds a few counts of this clonotype. This chain joins TRBV20-1 and TRBJ1-2, with 11 positions matching TRBD1. V dropped 6 bases and J dropped 8; count of bases not matched to a gene: 8. Germline V CDR1 and CDR2: DFQATT, SNEGSKA (reference sequence). CDR3 length: 13 amino acids. CDR3 sequence reads: CSATPGTGGGYTF. In DNA form, the CDR3 reads TGCAGTGCCACCCCCGGGACAGGGGGAGGCTACACCTTC.

This clonotype was counted at least ten times. The chain links TRBV28 to TRBJ2-7; no clear D. Trimming left V 5 bases short and J 0 bases short, with 5 bases between. Per the germline V gene, CDR1 is MDHEN and CDR2 is SYDVKM. The CDR3 length is 12 residues. CDR3 bases: TGTGCCAGCAGTCCGAGCTCCTACGAGCAGTACTTC. Protein: CASSPSSYEQYF.

V and J are TRBV20-1 and TRBJ2-4, with D hard to call. Germline lookup yields CDR1 DFQATT and CDR2 SNEGSKA (reference sequence). This CDR3 has 13 amino acids. Trimming removed 0 bases from V and 3 bases from J, with 6 bases in between. The CDR3 loop is CSARDLVKNIQYF. Here the CDR3 DNA reads TGCAGTGCTAGAGATCTGGTCAAAAACATTCAGTACTTC.

This clonotype was seen repeatedly, ten times or more. The chain links TRBV6-1 to TRBJ2-7, with 8 positions matching TRBD1. Germline V gives CDR1 MNHNS, CDR2 SASEGT. V lost 6 bases to trimming and J lost 2 bases; unmatched junction nucleotides: 9. This CDR3 is built from 15 residues. CDR3 in amino acids: CASSLGTGRTYEQYF. As DNA, the CDR3 is TGTGCCAGCAGCCTCGGGACAGGAAGAACCTACGAGCAGTACTTC.

This clonotype was counted only a few times. V is TRBV25-1 and J is TRBJ2-3; D gene unclear. The CDR3 runs 12 residues. Per the germline V gene, CDR1 is MGHDK and CDR2 is SYGVNS. Trimming cost V 3 bases and J 10 bases, with 11 bases left between them. CDR3 in amino acids: CASSETFTSQYF. The CDR3 nucleotides are TGTGCCAGCAGTGAGACCTTTACTTCGCAGTATTTT. The complete variable domain, with remaining parts taken from reference TRBV25-1 and TRBJ2-3, reads EADIYQTPRYLVIGTGKKITLECSQTMGHDKMYWYQQDPGMELHLIHYSYGVNSTEKGDLSSESTVSRIRTEHFPLTLESARPSHTSQYLCASSETFTSQYFGPGTRLTVL.

This clonotype appeared a few times. This chain uses TRBV5-1 with TRBJ2-7; 11 bases line up with TRBD2. CDR1 and CDR2 from the germline V gene are SGHRS and YFSETQ. The CDR3 spans 19 residues. Trimming removed 0 bases from V and 3 bases from J; junction bases left unmatched: 14. CDR3 sequence (DNA): TGCGCCAGCAGCTTGGTCCCCGGGGGAACTAGCGGGAGTGTCTACGAGCAGTACTTC. Residues: CASSLVPGGTSGSVYEQYF.

J is TRBJ2-3 and V is TRBV7-2; 7 bases map to TRBD1. Germline V gene sequence: CDR1 SGHTA, CDR2 FQGNSA. The CDR3 runs 15 residues. Trimming at V came to 4 bases and at J to 0 bases, leaving 4 bases not matched to a gene. This CDR3 is CASSSDRASTDTQYF. CDR3 DNA sequence: TGTGCCAGCAGCTCAGACAGGGCGAGCACAGATACGCAGTATTTT.

This chain uses TRBV30 with TRBJ2-7; D unclear. From germline, CDR1 is GTSNPN and CDR2 SVGIG (reference sequence). The CDR3 spans 14 residues. V lost 2 bases and J lost 1, with 12 bases in between. The CDR3 here is CAWSRGVKSYEQYF. The CDR3, as DNA: TGTGCCTGGAGTAGAGGAGTAAAGTCCTACGAGCAGTACTTC. Together with reference TRBV30 and TRBJ2-7, the CDR3 gives the full variable domain: SQTIHQWPATLVQPVGSPLSLECTVEGTSNPNLYWYRQAAGRGLQLLFYSVGIGQISSEVPQNLSASRPQDRQFILSSKKLLLSDSGFYLCAWSRGVKSYEQYFGPGTRLTVT.

About this clonotype: One end of the junction fails to match germline, which may point to a read error. The genes are TRBV7-7 and TRBJ1-1; no clear D. Looked up from germline, CDR1 is SSHAT and CDR2 is FNYEAQ (reference sequence). The CDR3 runs to 13 residues. The CDR3 DNA follows: TGTGCTAGCAGCTTTGCACCTAACACTGAAGCTTTCTTT. The encoded protein is CASSFAPNTEAFF.

V gene TRBV18 combines with J gene TRBJ2-7, with D possibly being TRBD1 or TRBD2 (5 bases each). Germline V gene sequence: CDR1 KGHSH, CDR2 LQKENI. Trimming pared 6 bases from V and 5 bases from J, leaving 11 bases between. The CDR3 runs 12 residues. For the CDR3, the DNA is TGTGCCAGCTCGGGGGTGACAAACGAGCAGTACTTC. Translated, it gives CASSGVTNEQYF.